This TCR beta chain was profiled in a study of CXCR4 blockade with PD-1 therapy in pancreatic cancer (dated by TCRdb to about 2019). Concerning the study at large: The study analyzed resected pancreatic ductal adenocarcinoma using multiplex immunohistochemistry and TCRbeta immunosequencing, along with ex vivo slice culture to test PD-1 and CXCR4 blockade. To look at intratumoral heterogeneity, the researchers TCR-sequenced two geographically distinct regions from each of about six tumors. Beyond this particular receptor, the publication reports: Because only TCRbeta chains were sequenced, true antigen-specificity overlap of convergent dominant clones was left unconfirmed pending paired alpha-beta single-cell sequencing. Amino acid clone frequency correlated strongly with the number of distinct nucleotide rearrangements encoding it, suggesting convergent selection by common tumor antigens. Tumors had clonal expansion, with a mean productive clonality of about 0.13 compared with roughly 0.05 in healthy blood, yet clonality showed no correlation with survival.

A distance of 8 bases separates the germline ends of V and J, which lose 0 bases and 5 bases respectively. The CDR3 measures 13 amino acids from cysteine to phenylalanine. Kept here is only the CDR3 DNA, which spans 39 bases and is read in frame from base 1. Looking up the germline V gene yields CDR1 MNHGY and CDR2 SAAAGT. The archived tumor blocks came from patients who had not received neoadjuvant therapy before resection. The preserved-tissue arm of the study used 30 to 35 surgical resection samples from 25 or so previously untreated pancreatic ductal adenocarcinoma patients. For the resection arm, DNA was extracted from ten 5-micron curls of FFPE tumor adjacent to the multiplex immunohistochemistry slide. Extracted DNA was used for immunosequencing of TCRbeta CDR3 regions with the immunoSEQ Assay at Adaptive Biotechnologies. In the authors' own workflow: To quantify the absolute abundance of each unique TCRbeta CDR3, sequences were collapsed and filtered. Clonality was calculated as 1 minus Pielou's evenness, using only productive in-frame rearrangements. Regional overlap was evaluated by tracking the top 100 nucleotide rearrangements across paired samples, and paired versus unrelated samples were compared using the Morisita index. Convergence of nucleotide rearrangements onto identical amino acid sequences was assessed with the immunoSEQ Rearrangement Details tool. What TCRdb holds here is the immuneACCESS table cut down to in-frame rearrangements. Part of the clones is not present; checked against another copy, under half of the missing clones reflect an unresolved V gene, and the others are unexplained. V and J calls and clone size are those listed in that table; D and trimming were worked out from the DNA. The sample includes approximately 2,500 clones, with approximately 40% observed a single time. In total, the top ten clones hold approximately 18% of the sample.

Remarks on this clone: Its antigen is unknown. Per-base quality was not reported, and no clone a single base away is much larger than it.

Recombination connected TRBV6-8 to TRBJ2-7, with no confident D gene call. The sequencing input was tumor tissue. The sequence came from a human donor with pancreatic ductal adenocarcinoma. This receptor has the CDR3 CASSYSVRNEQYF. The DNA sequence follows: TGTGCCAGCAGTTACTCGGTCCGCAACGAGCAGTACTTC.